A single sample gave rise to the 30 T cell receptor beta chains below, sequenced in a study of OX40 agonist ivuxolimab in advanced cancers. Libraries were prepared through the immunoSEQ multiplex PCR assay. The source is immuneACCESS, and TCRdb retained only in-frame sequences with V and J called. Part of the clones is not carried over; for the studies checked, unresolved V genes explain less than half of this, and the remainder is unexplained. The sample table lists about 93,000 clones, 90% to 95% of them with a count of one. The leading ten clones occupy roughly 0.5% of the sample. The specimen was CD4+ or CD8+ T cells sorted from blood, collected in a trial of the OX40 agonist ivuxolimab. The receptors here all came from an adult with an advanced solid tumor such as melanoma, head and neck, liver or kidney cancer.

The rearrangement uses TRBV5-1 and TRBJ2-3; 7 bases map to TRBD2. The CDR3 sequence is 15 residues long. Germline V lookup: CDR1 SGHRS, CDR2 YFSETQ. V trimming: 4 bases; J trimming: 0 bases; junction bases outside the gene matches: 5. CDR3 DNA sequence: TGCGCCAGCAGCCTCGCGACTAGCAGCACAGATACGCAGTATTTT. Amino acid sequence: CASSLATSSTDTQYF.

V is TRBV6-6 and J is TRBJ2-1; D is perhaps TRBD2 (5 bases). Trimming took off 2 bases at V and 6 bases at J, with 8 bases between the two ends. Per the germline V gene, CDR1 is MNHNY and CDR2 is SVGAGI (reference sequence). The length of the CDR3 is 13 residues. CDR3 DNA: TGTGCCAGCAGTTACCTAGCTATCAATGAGCAGTTCTTC. Translation: CASSYLAINEQFF.

This chain uses TRBV5-1 with TRBJ1-1; D perhaps matches TRBD1 (6 bases). There are 13 residues in the CDR3. Per the germline V gene, CDR1 is SGHRS and CDR2 is YFSETQ. Trimming stripped 2 bases from V and 4 bases from J, with 9 bases between. CDR3 sequence (DNA): TGCGCCAGCAGCTTAGGACAGTTCACTGAAGCTTTCTTT. It specifies CASSLGQFTEAFF.

The rearrangement uses TRBV6-5 and TRBJ1-1, with D possibly TRBD1 on 6 matching bases. Germline V gene sequence: CDR1 MNHEY, CDR2 SVGAGI. Trimming took 0 bases from V and 5 from J, leaving 13 bases between them. The CDR3 runs 15 residues. CDR3 loop: CASSYSAGAGTEAFF. CDR3 sequence (DNA): TGTGCCAGCAGTTACTCGGCAGGGGCTGGGACTGAAGCTTTCTTT.

V gene TRBV6-1 combines with J gene TRBJ1-2, with TRBD1 as a possible D gene (6 bases). V lost 7 bases to trimming and J lost 4 bases, with 19 bases between them. This CDR3 comprises 15 residues. From germline, CDR1 is MNHNS and CDR2 SASEGT. CDR3 nucleotides: TGTGCCAGCACCCATCCAGGGGTGCCAATCTATGGCTACACCTTC. Translating it yields CASTHPGVPIYGYTF.

The chain employs TRBV9 and TRBJ1-2; D is unresolved. The ends were cut back, 6 bases at V and 5 bases at J, with 17 bases in the middle. This CDR3 is built from 14 residues. The germline V gene has CDR1 SGDLS and CDR2 YYNGEE. CDR3 residues: CASTGGYGIYGYTF. DNA of the CDR3: TGTGCCAGCACGGGAGGGTATGGCATTTATGGCTACACCTTC.

This rearrangement joins TRBV10-3 to TRBJ2-2; no firm D call. This CDR3 contains 12 residues. Per the germline V gene, CDR1 is ENHRY and CDR2 is SYGVKD. The ends were cut back, 7 bases at V and 8 bases at J, with 11 bases in the middle. Here the CDR3 DNA reads TGTGCCATCACCGACATAACTGGGGAGCTGTTTTTT. Amino acids: CAITDITGELFF.

This chain uses TRBV29-1 with TRBJ2-5, with a weak D call TRBD1 (8 bases). Germline lookup yields CDR1 SQVTM and CDR2 ANQGSEA. Trimming stripped 4 bases from V and 5 bases from J, with 14 bases between. CDR3 length: 13 amino acids. This CDR3 is CSVGGGTGETQYF. The CDR3, as DNA: TGCAGCGTTGGGGGGGGGACAGGCGAGACCCAGTACTTC.

The chain is built from TRBV5-6 and TRBJ1-2, with 11 positions matching TRBD1. The CDR3 loop spans 14 amino acids. CDR1 is SGHDT, CDR2 YYEEEE, per germline. V lost 7 bases and J lost 3; bases outside the gene matches: 5. In nucleotides, the CDR3 is TGTGCCAGCTCAGGACAGGGGGCTGACTATGGCTACACCTTC. Translating it yields CASSGQGADYGYTF.

The chain links TRBV9 to TRBJ2-2, with a possible D match to TRBD1 (6 bases). Germline V gene lookup returns CDR1 SGDLS and CDR2 YYNGEE. V lost 1 base, J lost 3 bases, and 10 bases lay in between. The length of the CDR3 is 15 residues. The CDR3 loop reads CASSVWGRDTGELFF. Written as DNA, the CDR3 is TGTGCCAGCAGCGTATGGGGGCGCGACACCGGGGAGCTGTTTTTT.

This sequence joins TRBV18 and TRBJ1-1; D unclear. Germline loops: CDR1 KGHSH, CDR2 LQKENI. V was trimmed by 0 bases and J by 3 bases, leaving 11 bases between them. The CDR3 runs 15 residues. The CDR3 reads CASSPPIVSDTEAFF. The CDR3 bases are TGTGCCAGCTCACCACCGATTGTGAGCGACACTGAAGCTTTCTTT.

V and J are TRBV13 and TRBJ2-7; D is unresolved. Trimming cost V 4 bases and J 5 bases, with 15 bases left between them. The CDR3 spans 14 residues. Germline CDR1 PRHDT, CDR2 FYEKMQ (reference sequence). The CDR3 DNA follows: TGTGCCAGCAGCTCGCGGACCTTCGTGGACGAGCAGTACTTC. As protein: CASSSRTFVDEQYF.

This clone occurred a few times. The rearrangement uses TRBV7-2 and TRBJ1-6; D not resolved. With 0 bases removed from V and 0 bases from J, the gap between germline ends came to 9 bases. The CDR3 sequence is 17 residues long. Germline CDR1 SGHTA, CDR2 FQGNSA. CDR3 amino acids: CASSLAVFSSYNSPLHF. The CDR3 nucleotides are TGTGCCAGCAGCTTAGCAGTTTTCAGCTCCTATAATTCACCCCTCCACTTT.

This clone appeared once. The chain uses TRBV6-6 and TRBJ1-3; no clear D gene. Trimming shortened V by 10 bases and J by 6 bases, and 10 bases separated the two germline ends. In germline, CDR1 is MNHNY, CDR2 SVGAGI (reference sequence). CDR3 size: 11 residues. In DNA form, the CDR3 reads TGTGCCACCCTAGACCTAAACACCATATATTTT. Translating it yields CATLDLNTIYF.

The chain uses TRBV2 and TRBJ1-1; no clear D gene. This CDR3 has 13 residues. Germline V lookup: CDR1 SNHLY, CDR2 FYNNEI. V lost 8 bases, J lost 1 base, and 11 bases lay in between. CDR3 sequence: CASVVSPNTEAFF. The CDR3 nucleotides are TGTGCCAGCGTCGTCTCACCGAACACTGAAGCTTTCTTT.

The rearrangement uses TRBV7-9 and TRBJ1-2; 7 nucleotides agree with TRBD1. Unmatched junction bases numbered 12, after V lost 3 bases and J lost 8 bases. The CDR3 is 15 residues long. Germline CDR1 SEHNR, CDR2 FQNEAQ (reference sequence). CDR3 residues: CASSFADRESGGYTF. For the CDR3, the DNA is TGTGCCAGCAGCTTCGCTGACAGGGAATCAGGAGGCTACACCTTC.

The rearrangement joins TRBV30 to TRBJ1-1, with D unclear. Per germline, CDR1 GTSNPN and CDR2 SVGIG (reference sequence). The CDR3 has 13 amino acids. V dropped 2 bases and J dropped 4 bases, with 11 bases sitting between them. CDR3: CAWSHTPSTEAFF. Here the CDR3 DNA reads TGTGCCTGGAGTCATACCCCTAGCACTGAAGCTTTCTTT.

The chain has TRBV4-2 and TRBJ2-7; the D gene is possibly TRBD2 (5 bases). The CDR3 consists of 14 residues. V was cut by 0 bases and J by 0 bases, with 6 bases left in between. Germline CDR1 reads LGHNA; CDR2 reads YNFKEQ. CDR3 sequence reads: CASSQDRGSYEQYF. DNA of the CDR3: TGTGCCAGCAGCCAAGATCGGGGCTCCTACGAGCAGTACTTC.

The rearrangement links TRBV10-2 to TRBJ2-7; no clear D gene. Germline CDR1 and CDR2: WSHSY and SAAADI. The CDR3 sequence is 15 residues long. Trimming took off 0 bases at V and 2 bases at J, with 11 bases between the two ends. The CDR3 is CASSESTFTPYEQYF. The CDR3 DNA reads as TGCGCCAGCAGTGAGTCAACTTTCACTCCCTACGAGCAGTACTTC.

The chain is built from TRBV6-6 and TRBJ2-4, with D perhaps given as TRBD1 or TRBD2 (5 bases each). Germline V gene data show CDR1 as MNHNY and CDR2 as SVGAGI (reference sequence). The CDR3 runs 13 residues. V was shortened by 8 bases and J by 0 bases, with 8 bases between the two germline ends. Here the CDR3 DNA reads TGTGCCAGCGGGGACGGAGCCAAAAACATTCAGTACTTC. Translation: CASGDGAKNIQYF.

The sample holds one count of this clone. The rearrangement joins TRBV9 to TRBJ1-2, with 7 bases lining up with TRBD1. Germline values: CDR1 SGDLS, CDR2 YYNGEE. The CDR3 consists of 15 residues. The ends lost 0 bases at V and 9 bases at J; junction bases unmatched: 11. In nucleotides, the CDR3 is TGTGCCAGCAGCGTAGTACCCGACAGGGCCTCGAGCTACACCTTC. This encodes CASSVVPDRASSYTF.

The V and J genes are TRBV6-6 and TRBJ1-6; D uncertain. Between the trimmed V and J ends, which lost 4 bases and 10 bases, there was a span of 8 bases. Per germline, CDR1 MNHNY and CDR2 SVGAGI (reference sequence). The CDR3 has 12 amino acids. The CDR3: CASSSPGSPLHF. In DNA form, the CDR3 reads TGTGCCAGCAGTTCCCCCGGGTCACCCCTCCACTTT.

The chain combines TRBV27 with TRBJ2-5, with D possibly TRBD1 on 5 matching bases. Germline CDR1 is MNHEY and CDR2 is SMNVEV (reference sequence). This CDR3 contains 13 residues. The V gene lost 5 bases and the J gene lost 1 base, with 8 bases spanning the gap. Written as DNA, the CDR3 is TGTGCCAGCAGTCCCAGGGCCCAAGAGACCCAGTACTTC. Amino acid sequence: CASSPRAQETQYF.

This chain connects TRBV18 to TRBJ2-5; D gene ambiguous. Trimming pared 6 bases from V and 3 bases from J, leaving 8 bases between. Germline loops: CDR1 KGHSH, CDR2 LQKENI. The CDR3 is made up of 12 amino acids. The CDR3 loop reads CASSRREETQYF. CDR3 coding DNA: TGTGCCAGCTCCCGAAGGGAAGAGACCCAGTACTTC.

The rearrangement uses TRBV9 and TRBJ1-6; possibly TRBD1 for D (5 bases). Germline-derived CDR1 and CDR2 are SGDLS and YYNGEE. V was cut by 0 bases and J by 7 bases, with 11 bases left in between. CDR3 length: 15 residues. The CDR3: CASSVEGQGNSPLHF. The CDR3 bases are TGTGCCAGCAGCGTAGAAGGGCAGGGAAATTCACCCCTCCACTTT.

The V gene is TRBV30, the J gene TRBJ1-2; tentative D call: TRBD1 (6 bases). This CDR3 has 16 residues. Per germline, CDR1 GTSNPN and CDR2 SVGIG (reference sequence). The V end lost 6 bases, the J end lost 5 bases, and 25 bases lay between the germline ends. DNA for the CDR3: TGTGCCTGTACCCCAGTCCAGGGGCGATATGGGTATGGCTACACCTTC. It codes for CACTPVQGRYGYGYTF.

The chain links TRBV7-3 to TRBJ2-3; D is unclear. V dropped 2 bases and J dropped 0 bases, with 9 bases sitting between them. The germline gives CDR1 SGHTA, CDR2 FQGTGA. The CDR3 has 15 residues. In DNA form, the CDR3 reads TGTGCCAGCAGCTTACGTCTAGTAAGCACAGATACGCAGTATTTT. Amino acids: CASSLRLVSTDTQYF.

V usage is TRBV2 and J usage is TRBJ1-5; TRBD1 aligns across 12 bases. V dropped 6 bases and J dropped 6; count of bases not matched to a gene: 12. The CDR3 has 17 amino acids. The germline gives CDR1 SNHLY, CDR2 FYNNEI. DNA for the CDR3: TGTGCCAGCAGGATCCGGGACAGGGGGCACTATGGTCAGCCCCAGCATTTT. Translation: CASRIRDRGHYGQPQHF.

This chain links TRBV6-1 with TRBJ2-3; 8 bases are a match to TRBD2. The V gene's germline CDR1 is MNHNS and CDR2 SASEGT. V was clipped by 6 bases and J by 1 base; unmatched bases: 3. This CDR3 is 14 amino acids long. The CDR3 here is CASSQAGGTDTQYF. The CDR3 DNA sequence: TGTGCCAGCAGCCAAGCGGGAGGCACAGATACGCAGTATTTT.

The chain recombines TRBV4-2 with TRBJ2-1; tentatively, D is TRBD1 (6 bases). This CDR3 is 16 amino acids long. The V end was cut by 0 bases, the J end by 3 bases, with 12 bases between. Germline V gives CDR1 LGHNA, CDR2 YNFKEQ. The DNA of the CDR3 is TGTGCCAGCAGCCAAGATACGGCAGGGGTCTACAATGAGCAGTTCTTC. It translates to CASSQDTAGVYNEQFF.